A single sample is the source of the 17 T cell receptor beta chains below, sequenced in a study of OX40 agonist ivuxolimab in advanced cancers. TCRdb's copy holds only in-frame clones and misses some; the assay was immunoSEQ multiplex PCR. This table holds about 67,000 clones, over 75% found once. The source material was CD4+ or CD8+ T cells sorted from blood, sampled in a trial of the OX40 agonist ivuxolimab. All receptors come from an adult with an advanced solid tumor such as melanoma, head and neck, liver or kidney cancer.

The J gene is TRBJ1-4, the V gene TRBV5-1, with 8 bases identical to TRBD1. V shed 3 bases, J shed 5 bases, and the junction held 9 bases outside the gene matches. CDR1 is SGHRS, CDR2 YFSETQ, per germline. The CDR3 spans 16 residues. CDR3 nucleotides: TGCGCCAGCAGCTCCGGGACAGGTGGGGGGAATGAAAAACTGTTTTTT. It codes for CASSSGTGGGNEKLFF.

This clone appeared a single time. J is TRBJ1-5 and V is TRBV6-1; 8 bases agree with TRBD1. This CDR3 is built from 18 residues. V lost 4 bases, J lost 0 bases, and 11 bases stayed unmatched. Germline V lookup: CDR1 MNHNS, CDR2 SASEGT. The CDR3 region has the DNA TGTGCCAGCAGTGCCAAGCAGGGGGCCCTATATAGCAATCAGCCCCAGCATTTT. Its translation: CASSAKQGALYSNQPQHF.

The CDR3 nucleotides read TGTGCCAGCAGTCCGAGGAGGACTAATGAAAAACTGTTTTTT. This encodes CASSPRRTNEKLFF. The chain uses TRBV27 and TRBJ1-4; D is unclear. The CDR3 sequence is 14 residues long. Trimming cost V 5 bases and J 2 bases, with 9 bases left between them. CDR1 is MNHEY, CDR2 SMNVEV, per germline (reference sequence).

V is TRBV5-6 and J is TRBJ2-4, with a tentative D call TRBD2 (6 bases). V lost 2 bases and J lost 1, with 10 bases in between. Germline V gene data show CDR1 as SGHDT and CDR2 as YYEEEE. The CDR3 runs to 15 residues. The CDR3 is CASSFGGTAKNIQYF. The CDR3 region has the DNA TGTGCCAGCAGCTTCGGAGGGACCGCCAAAAACATTCAGTACTTC.

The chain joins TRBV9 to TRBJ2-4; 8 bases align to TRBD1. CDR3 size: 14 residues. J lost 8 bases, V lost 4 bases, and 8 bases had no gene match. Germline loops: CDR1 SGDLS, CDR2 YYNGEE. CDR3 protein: CASSLDRGGDIQYF. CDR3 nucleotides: TGTGCCAGCAGCCTTGACAGGGGCGGAGACATTCAGTACTTC.

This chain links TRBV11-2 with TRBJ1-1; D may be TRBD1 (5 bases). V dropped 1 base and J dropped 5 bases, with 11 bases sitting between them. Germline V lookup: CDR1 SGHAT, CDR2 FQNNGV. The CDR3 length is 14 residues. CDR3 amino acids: CASSLVQVGTEAFF. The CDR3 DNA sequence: TGTGCCAGCAGCTTAGTACAGGTCGGGACTGAAGCTTTCTTT. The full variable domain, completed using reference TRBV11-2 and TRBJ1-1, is EAGVAQSPRYKIIEKRQSVAFWCNPISGHATLYWYQQILGQGPKLLIQFQNNGVVDDSQLPKDRFSAERLKGVDSTLKIQPAKLEDSAVYLCASSLVQVGTEAFFGQGTRLTVV.

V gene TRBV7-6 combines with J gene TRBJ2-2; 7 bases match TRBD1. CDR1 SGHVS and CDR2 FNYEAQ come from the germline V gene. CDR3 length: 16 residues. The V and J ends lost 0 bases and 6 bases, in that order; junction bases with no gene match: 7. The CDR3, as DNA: TGTGCCAGCAGCTTAGCGAGGGGGCACAATGCCGGGGAGCTGTTTTTT. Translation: CASSLARGHNAGELFF.

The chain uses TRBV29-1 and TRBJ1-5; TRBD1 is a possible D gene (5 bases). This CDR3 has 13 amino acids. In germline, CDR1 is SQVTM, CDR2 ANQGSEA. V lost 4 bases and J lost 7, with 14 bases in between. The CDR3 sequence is CSVGQGSGQPQHF. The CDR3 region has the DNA TGCAGCGTTGGTCAGGGATCAGGACAGCCCCAGCATTTT.

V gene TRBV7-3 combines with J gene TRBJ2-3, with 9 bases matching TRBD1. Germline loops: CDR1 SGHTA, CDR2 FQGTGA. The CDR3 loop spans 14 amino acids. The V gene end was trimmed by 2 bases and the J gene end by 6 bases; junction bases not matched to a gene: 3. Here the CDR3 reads CASSLWTGDDTQYF. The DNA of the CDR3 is TGTGCCAGCAGCTTATGGACAGGGGACGATACGCAGTATTTT. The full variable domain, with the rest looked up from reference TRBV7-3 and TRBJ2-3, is GAGVSQTPSNKVTEKGKYVELRCDPISGHTALYWYRQSLGQGPEFLIYFQGTGAADDSGLPNDRFFAVRPEGSVSTLKIQRTERGDSAVYLCASSLWTGDDTQYFGPGTRLTVL.

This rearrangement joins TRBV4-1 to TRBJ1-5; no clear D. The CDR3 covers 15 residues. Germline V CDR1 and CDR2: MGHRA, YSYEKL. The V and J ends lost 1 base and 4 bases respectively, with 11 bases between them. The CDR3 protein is CASSQALQTNQPQHF. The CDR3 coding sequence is TGCGCCAGCAGCCAAGCATTGCAAACTAATCAGCCCCAGCATTTT.

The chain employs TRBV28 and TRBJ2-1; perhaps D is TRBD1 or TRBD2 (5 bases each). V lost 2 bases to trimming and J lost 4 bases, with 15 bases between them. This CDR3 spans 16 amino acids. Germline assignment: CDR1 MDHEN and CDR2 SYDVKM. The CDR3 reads CASSLPRDRRYNEQFF. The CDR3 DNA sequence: TGTGCCAGCAGTTTACCCCGGGACCGCCGATACAATGAGCAGTTCTTC.

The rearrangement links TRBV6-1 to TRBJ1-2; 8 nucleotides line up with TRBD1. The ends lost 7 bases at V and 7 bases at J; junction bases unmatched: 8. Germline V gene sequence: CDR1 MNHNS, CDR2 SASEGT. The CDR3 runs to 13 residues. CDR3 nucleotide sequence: TGTGCCAGCACCAAGGACAGGGTTGGTGGCTACACCTTC. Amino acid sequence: CASTKDRVGGYTF.

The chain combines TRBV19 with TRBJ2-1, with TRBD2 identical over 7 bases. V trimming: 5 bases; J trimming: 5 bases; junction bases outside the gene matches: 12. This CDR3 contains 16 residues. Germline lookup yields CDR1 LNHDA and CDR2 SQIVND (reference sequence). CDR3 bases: TGTGCCAGTAGTTCCTCTTCCGGGACTACAGACAATGAGCAGTTCTTC. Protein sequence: CASSSSSGTTDNEQFF.

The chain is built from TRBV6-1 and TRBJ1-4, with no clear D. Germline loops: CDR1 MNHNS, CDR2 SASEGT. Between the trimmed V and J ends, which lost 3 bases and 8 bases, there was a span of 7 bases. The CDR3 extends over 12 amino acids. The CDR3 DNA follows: TGTGCCAGCAGTGACCCTCCGGAAAAACTGTTTTTT. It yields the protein CASSDPPEKLFF.

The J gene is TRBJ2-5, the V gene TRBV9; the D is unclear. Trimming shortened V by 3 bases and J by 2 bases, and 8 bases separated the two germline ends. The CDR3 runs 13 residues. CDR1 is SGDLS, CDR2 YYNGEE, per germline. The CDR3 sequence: CASSARPQETQYF. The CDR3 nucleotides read TGTGCCAGCAGCGCCCGACCGCAAGAGACCCAGTACTTC. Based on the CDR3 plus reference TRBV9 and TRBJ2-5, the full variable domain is DSGVTQTPKHLITATGQRVTLRCSPRSGDLSVYWYQQSLDQGLQFLIQYYNGEERAKGNILERFSAQQFPDLHSELNLSSLELGDSALYFCASSARPQETQYFGPGTRLLVL.

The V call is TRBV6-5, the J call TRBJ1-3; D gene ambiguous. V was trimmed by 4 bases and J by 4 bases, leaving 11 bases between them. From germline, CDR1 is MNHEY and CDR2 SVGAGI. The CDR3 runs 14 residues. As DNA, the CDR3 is TGTGCCAGCAGTTCGGGTTCAGGAGGAAACACCATATATTTT. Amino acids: CASSSGSGGNTIYF.

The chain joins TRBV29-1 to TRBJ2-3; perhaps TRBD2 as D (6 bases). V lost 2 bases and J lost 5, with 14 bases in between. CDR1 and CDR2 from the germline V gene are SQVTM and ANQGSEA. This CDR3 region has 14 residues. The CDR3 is CSVEKAGLRDTQYF. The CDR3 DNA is TGCAGCGTTGAAAAGGCGGGACTTAGAGATACGCAGTATTTT.